The rows below give T cell receptor beta chains drawn from one sample of a study of response to subunit inactivated influenza vaccine. Each CDR3 protein is one row after TCRdb ran MiXCR on the RT-PCR reads. This table has approximately 490,000 distinct CDR3 sequences, approximately 7.7% appearing once. Specimen: PBMCs from blood, collected 23 to 25 months after vaccination. The receptors stem from a man between 50 and 69 years old who received an inactivated influenza vaccine. Each CDR3 is given with its conserved first and last residue. D genes are given only for firm matches. The size of a clone is reported for some rows only, either as once, few or many, or as a class for expanded clones.

j_call v_call d_call clone_size cdr3_aa cdr3_nt
TRBJ2-3 TRBV20-1 TRBD1 few CSANGQGGPPDTQYF TGCAGTGCTAACGGACAGGGAGGTCCCCCAGATACGCAGTATTTT
TRBJ1-2 TRBV7-2 TRBD1 many CASSLVGTGNYGYTF TGTGCCAGCAGCTTAGTAGGGACAGGGAACTATGGCTACACCTTC
TRBJ2-1 TRBV20-1 . many CSARDSQGSYNEQFF TGCAGTGCTAGAGATTCCCAGGGTTCCTACAATGAGCAGTTCTTC
TRBJ2-7 TRBV3-1 TRBD1 . CASSRIGQVQGEQYF TGTGCCAGCAGCCGAATTGGACAGGTCCAAGGCGAGCAGTACTTC
TRBJ2-5 TRBV13 . few CASSLVGAGETQYF TGTGCCAGCAGCTTAGTCGGGGCGGGGGAGACCCAGTACTTC
TRBJ2-7 TRBV12-3/TRBV12-4 TRBD1 . CASSFRDRDHEQYF TGTGCCAGCAGTTTCAGGGACAGGGACCACGAGCAGTACTTC
TRBJ2-7 TRBV5-1 TRBD2 once CTSSLGTSYYEQYF TGCACCAGCAGCCTCGGGACTAGCTATTACGAGCAGTACTTC
TRBJ1-4 TRBV18 TRBD1 few CASSPTRDRNEKLFF TGTGCCAGCTCACCCACTCGGGACAGGAATGAAAAACTGTTTTTT
TRBJ2-3 TRBV6-5 . few CAARGSTDTQYF TGTGCCGCCCGGGGGAGCACAGATACGCAGTATTTT
TRBJ2-3 TRBV7-8 . . CASSLFRETDTQYF TGTGCCAGCAGCTTATTTCGGGAAACAGATACGCAGTATTTT
TRBJ2-2 TRBV7-2 TRBD2 . CASSFVASGTGELFF TGTGCCAGCAGCTTTGTGGCTAGCGGAACCGGGGAGCTGTTTTTT
TRBJ2-1 TRBV9 . many CASSRGLENSYNEQFF TGTGCCAGCAGCAGGGGTTTGGAAAACTCCTACAATGAGCAGTTCTTC
TRBJ2-4 TRBV20-1 TRBD2 . CSASRLAGENIQYF TGCAGTGCTAGTAGACTAGCGGGGGAAAACATTCAGTACTTC
TRBJ2-1 TRBV7-2 . . CASSLVGGLGSNEQFF TGTGCCAGCAGCTTAGTTGGGGGCCTGGGGAGTAATGAGCAGTTCTTC
TRBJ1-3 TRBV6-6 . . CASSYDGGNTIYF TGTGCCAGCAGTTACGACGGTGGAAACACCATATATTTT
TRBJ2-7 TRBV2 . few CASIAEALDTYEQYF TGTGCCAGCATTGCGGAAGCACTTGACACCTACGAGCAGTACTTC
TRBJ1-1 TRBV20-1 . few CSAEGQSNTEAFF TGCAGTGCTGAGGGGCAGTCGAACACTGAAGCTTTCTTT
TRBJ2-7 TRBV18 TRBD1 . CASSSTDRVGEQYF TGTGCCAGCTCATCAACGGACAGGGTGGGCGAGCAGTACTTC
TRBJ2-3 TRBV6-1 TRBD1 . CASRRGQGSTDTQYF TGTGCCAGCAGACGCGGACAGGGTAGTACAGATACGCAGTATTTT
TRBJ2-5 TRBV5-1 TRBD2 many CASSLGTSVGLETQYF TGCGCCAGCAGCTTGGGGACTAGCGTGGGGTTGGAGACCCAGTACTTC
TRBJ1-2 TRBV12-3/TRBV12-4 . few CASSLSVRGDYGYTF TGTGCCAGCAGTTTATCCGTTCGGGGGGACTATGGCTACACCTTC
TRBJ2-7 TRBV9 TRBD2 . CASSVAGGGAGEQYF TGTGCCAGCAGCGTAGCTGGCGGGGGGGCCGGCGAGCAGTACTTC
TRBJ2-7 TRBV7-2 TRBD2 . CASTTGGPYEQYF TGTGCCAGCACGACGGGAGGGCCGTACGAGCAGTACTTC
TRBJ2-7 TRBV4-1 . few CASSQERSLVNEQYF TGCGCCAGCAGCCAAGAAAGGAGCCTCGTCAACGAGCAGTACTTC
TRBJ2-3 TRBV3-1 . . CASSPGTPVETQYF TGTGCCAGCAGCCCCGGGACTCCGGTGGAAACGCAGTATTTT
TRBJ2-5 TRBV6-5 . many CASSPPQGTQYF TGTGCCAGCAGCCCACCACAGGGGACCCAGTACTTC